These T cell receptor beta chains were read from a single sample in a study of T cell changes during pregnancy in multiple sclerosis. The assay was immunoSEQ multiplex PCR, and TCRdb's table has in-frame clones only and misses some. This repertoire shows under 70,000 clones, 91% found once; its top ten account for around 0.8%. Here the sequenced sample was CD4+ T cells from peripheral blood mononuclear cells, taken in the first trimester of pregnancy. Receptors originate from a female donor with multiple sclerosis, enrolled in a pregnancy study. Each CDR3 is given with its conserved first and last residue. A D gene is named only where the DNA matches it firmly. Clone size, where shown, is once, few, many, or a class for clones that have expanded.

D gene	V gene	clone size	CDR3 length	J gene	CDR3 DNA	CDR3 protein
TRBD1	TRBV5-8	-	17	TRBJ1-1	TGTGCCAGCAGCTTTATCGGCGCTAGACAGGGCCACACTGAAGCTTTCTTT	CASSFIGARQGHTEAFF
-	TRBV7-2	-	14	TRBJ2-1	TGTGCCAGCAGCGTTAGTGGTGCTAGGAATGAGCAGTTCTTC	CASSVSGARNEQFF
-	TRBV7-9	-	14	TRBJ2-3	TGTGCCAGCAGCCCAGAGAGGGGCACAGATACGCAGTATTTT	CASSPERGTDTQYF
-	TRBV7-2	-	15	TRBJ2-5	TGTGCCAGCAGCTTAGGGGGGGCGGGGGACGAGACCCAGTACTTC	CASSLGGAGDETQYF
-	TRBV7-9	-	14	TRBJ1-1	TGTGCCAGCAGCCCCCTGGCAGGGGACACTGAAGCTTTCTTT	CASSPLAGDTEAFF
-	TRBV12-2	-	17	TRBJ2-5	TGTGCAAGTCGCTTCCGCACGGCGACTAGCAGACAAGAGACCCAGTACTTC	CASRFRTATSRQETQYF
-	TRBV4-3	-	15	TRBJ1-5	TGCGCCAGCAGCCAAGATCCCGGGGTAAGTCAGCCCCAGCATTTT	CASSQDPGVSQPQHF
TRBD1	TRBV6-6	-	15	TRBJ1-2	TGTGCCAGCAGTTCCGTCAGACAGGGACTGCGGGGCTACACCTTC	CASSSVRQGLRGYTF
TRBD1	TRBV5-1	-	14	TRBJ2-5	TGCGCCAGCAGCCCCGGACAGGGGGTAGAGACCCAGTACTTC	CASSPGQGVETQYF
-	TRBV7-3	-	13	TRBJ2-3	TGTGCCAGCAGCCCCTGGCTAGCAGATACGCAGTATTTT	CASSPWLADTQYF
-	TRBV11-3	-	14	TRBJ2-5	TGTGCCAGCAGCTTAGGGACAGCCCAAGAGACCCAGTACTTC	CASSLGTAQETQYF
-	TRBV7-9	-	15	TRBJ2-3	TGTGCCAGCAGCTTAGCTGGGGCCCTTACAGATACGCAGTATTTT	CASSLAGALTDTQYF
TRBD1	TRBV30	-	15	TRBJ2-3	TGTGCCTGGAGAGGGGGCGGAACGGGCACAGATACGCAGTATTTT	CAWRGGGTGTDTQYF
TRBD1	TRBV6-6	-	13	TRBJ1-1	TGTGCCAGCACCGGGACAGGGTTGACTGAAGCTTTCTTT	CASTGTGLTEAFF
TRBD1	TRBV30	-	14	TRBJ1-5	TGTGCCTGGACAATTCAGGGGGACAATCAGCCCCAGCATTTT	CAWTIQGDNQPQHF
TRBD1	TRBV5-1	-	15	TRBJ1-4	TGCGCCAGCAGTCAGGGGGCCGCAACTAATGAAAAACTGTTTTTT	CASSQGAATNEKLFF
-	TRBV7-2	once	13	TRBJ2-7	TGTGCCAGCAGCTCCCGTGGAGGGTACGAGCAGTACTTC	CASSSRGGYEQYF
TRBD2	TRBV7-2	-	13	TRBJ2-3	TGTGCCAGCAGCCCCCCCGCTAGCGGGGATCAGTATTTT	CASSPPASGDQYF
-	TRBV7-3	-	13	TRBJ1-2	TGTGCCAGCAGCTTGGGGGGGATCTATGGCTACACCTTC	CASSLGGIYGYTF
TRBD1	TRBV6-6	-	14	TRBJ2-7	TGTGCCAGCGGGATAGGACAGGGGGGCTACGAGCAGTACTTC	CASGIGQGGYEQYF
TRBD2	TRBV5-4	once	16	TRBJ2-5	TGTGCCAGCAGCTTCGGGGGGGGGAGTGTTGGAGAGACCCAGTACTTC	CASSFGGGSVGETQYF
TRBD2	TRBV10-1	-	15	TRBJ2-1	TGCGCCAGCATACGGACTAGCGGGGGCCTCCATGAGCAGTTCTTC	CASIRTSGGLHEQFF
-	TRBV15	-	15	TRBJ1-4	TGTGCCACCAGGCAAAGTATGGCAGCTAATGAAAAACTGTTTTTT	CATRQSMAANEKLFF
TRBD2	TRBV5-1	-	14	TRBJ2-3	TGCGCCAGCAGCTTGGTGACTAGCGGAGATACGCAGTATTTT	CASSLVTSGDTQYF
-	TRBV6-5	few	14	TRBJ1-1	TGTGCCAGCAGTTACCGGGGAAGGGACACTGAAGCTTTCTTT	CASSYRGRDTEAFF
-	TRBV7-9	-	14	TRBJ1-1	TGTGCCAGCAGTAGGGGGGGGCGCGACACTGAAGCTTTCTTT	CASSRGGRDTEAFF
TRBD1	TRBV7-3	-	13	TRBJ2-5	TGTGCCAGTTCACAGGGGAATCTGGAGACCCAGTACTTC	CASSQGNLETQYF
-	TRBV7-3	few	15	TRBJ1-6	TGTGCCAGCAGCTTAGGGGCAGGGATAAATTCACCCCTCCACTTT	CASSLGAGINSPLHF
TRBD2	TRBV11-2	-	15	TRBJ2-1	TGTGCCAGCAGCTTACTCGCGGGGGGTCTCGATGAGCAGTTCTTC	CASSLLAGGLDEQFF
TRBD1	TRBV19	once	13	TRBJ1-2	TGTGCCAGTTCCTCACAGGGGTTCTATGGCTACACCTTC	CASSSQGFYGYTF
TRBD2	TRBV11-2	-	14	TRBJ2-7	TGTGCCAGCAGCTTAGCGGGGGGAGCCTACGAGCAGTACTTC	CASSLAGGAYEQYF
TRBD2	TRBV5-3	-	15	TRBJ2-1	TGTGCCAGAAGCTCCCTAGCGGGGTGTCGCAATGAGCAGTTCTTC	CARSSLAGCRNEQFF
TRBD2	TRBV19	-	16	TRBJ2-2	TGTGCCAGTAGTCATAGCGGGGGGGCTGACACCGGGGAGCTGTTTTTT	CASSHSGGADTGELFF
-	TRBV5-6	-	15	TRBJ2-1	TGTGCCAGCAGCCTCGCGGGGCCTACGGTTGATGAGCAGTTCTTC	CASSLAGPTVDEQFF
-	TRBV10-3	-	16	TRBJ2-7	TGTGCCATCAGTGGGAGGCGGAGGGATAGCTCCTACGAGCAGTACTTC	CAISGRRRDSSYEQYF
-	TRBV25-1	-	15	TRBJ1-4	TGTGCCAGCAGCTCTGACAGGCCCTTTTCAGAAAAACTGTTTTTT	CASSSDRPFSEKLFF
-	TRBV6-6	-	15	TRBJ1-6	TGTGCCAGCAGTTACCAGGTCGCAATCATTGCACCCCTCCACTTT	CASSYQVAIIAPLHF
-	TRBV5-4	-	15	TRBJ2-3	TGTGCCAGCAGCCTGGCACAGGGTATGGCAGATACGCAGTATTTT	CASSLAQGMADTQYF
-	TRBV7-3	once	15	TRBJ2-2	TGTGCCAGCAGCTTCGGAGGGGGCGGGACCGGGGAGCTGTTTTTT	CASSFGGGGTGELFF
-	TRBV5-4	-	15	TRBJ1-2	TGTGCCAGCAGCCCCCGCGCCCCCTCGGGGTATGGCTACACCTTC	CASSPRAPSGYGYTF
-	TRBV7-8	-	18	TRBJ2-7	TGTGCCAGCAGCCCTCCGCGGGGACTTACCCTTAGTTCCCACGAGCAGTACTTC	CASSPPRGLTLSSHEQYF
-	TRBV6-7	-	15	TRBJ2-2	TGTGCCTGCCCGTTGGGCGAACCCTACACCGGGGAGCTGTTTTTT	CACPLGEPYTGELFF
-	TRBV5-4	-	16	TRBJ1-2	TGTGCCAGCACCTTACAAGGCCTACCCGGGAACTATGGCTACACCTTC	CASTLQGLPGNYGYTF
TRBD1	TRBV14	-	14	TRBJ1-2	TGTGCCAGCAGCCAAGACGGCAGGGGGGTTGGCTACACCTTC	CASSQDGRGVGYTF
TRBD1	TRBV7-9	once	15	TRBJ1-6	TGTGCCAGCAGCTTAGGACAGGGGGGCAGTTCACCCCTCCACTTT	CASSLGQGGSSPLHF
-	TRBV5-1	-	16	TRBJ1-1	TGCGCCAGCAGCCTGATACCCGATAGGGGTGGCACTGAAGCTTTCTTT	CASSLIPDRGGTEAFF
TRBD1	TRBV28	-	18	TRBJ1-2	TGTGCCAGCAGTCCGATATACCGGGACAGGGAGATGGACTATGGCTACACCTTC	CASSPIYRDREMDYGYTF
-	TRBV5-1	-	15	TRBJ1-1	TGCGCCAGCAGCTTGCCAGGGGTAGGGTACACTGAAGCTTTCTTT	CASSLPGVGYTEAFF
TRBD1	TRBV9	-	14	TRBJ1-5	TGTGCCAGCAGTAACGACAGGGCCAATCAGCCCCAGCATTTT	CASSNDRANQPQHF
-	TRBV2	-	14	TRBJ2-1	TGTGCCAGCAAGGACGGGGACTCCTACAATGAGCAGTTCTTC	CASKDGDSYNEQFF
TRBD2	TRBV7-3	-	16	TRBJ2-7	TGTGCCAGCAGCCTAAAAGGACTAGCGGGGGGGGACGAGCAGTACTTC	CASSLKGLAGGDEQYF
TRBD2	TRBV7-2	-	16	TRBJ2-7	TGTGCCAGCAGCCATACTAGCGGGGGCTCCTCCTCCGAGCAGTACTTC	CASSHTSGGSSSEQYF
-	TRBV30	-	13	TRBJ2-3	TGTGCCTGGAGTGACCCCCGAGGGTATACGCAGTATTTT	CAWSDPRGYTQYF
-	TRBV4-1	-	15	TRBJ1-2	TGCGCCAGCAGCCGACCCGGACTAGCTAACTATGGCTACACCTTC	CASSRPGLANYGYTF
-	TRBV29-1	-	12	TRBJ2-5	TGCAGCGTTGATGGGGGCTTAGAGACCCAGTACTTC	CSVDGGLETQYF
-	TRBV6-5	-	14	TRBJ2-2	TGTGCCAGCAGACTCAGGGGTGGAGTCGGGGAGCTGTTTTTT	CASRLRGGVGELFF